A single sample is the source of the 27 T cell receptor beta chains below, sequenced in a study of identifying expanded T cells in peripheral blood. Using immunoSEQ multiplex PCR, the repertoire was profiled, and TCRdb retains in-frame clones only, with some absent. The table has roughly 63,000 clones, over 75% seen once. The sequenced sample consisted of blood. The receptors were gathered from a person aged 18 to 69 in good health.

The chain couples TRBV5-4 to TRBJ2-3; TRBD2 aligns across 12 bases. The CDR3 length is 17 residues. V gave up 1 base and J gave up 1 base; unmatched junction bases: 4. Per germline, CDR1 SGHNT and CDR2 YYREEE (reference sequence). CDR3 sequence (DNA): TGTGCCAGCAGCTTGAGGCCTAGCGGGGGGGGCACAGATACGCAGTATTTT. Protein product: CASSLRPSGGGTDTQYF.

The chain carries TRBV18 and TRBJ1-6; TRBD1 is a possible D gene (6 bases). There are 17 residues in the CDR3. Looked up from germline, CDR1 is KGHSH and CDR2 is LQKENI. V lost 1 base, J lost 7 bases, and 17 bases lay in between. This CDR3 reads CASSPLQGGQGNSPLHF. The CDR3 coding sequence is TGTGCCAGCTCACCACTCCAAGGGGGGCAGGGGAATTCACCCCTCCACTTT.

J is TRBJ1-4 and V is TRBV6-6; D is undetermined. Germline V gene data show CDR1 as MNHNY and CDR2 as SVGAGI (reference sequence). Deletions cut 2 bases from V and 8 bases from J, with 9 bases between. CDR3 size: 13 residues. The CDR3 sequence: CASSYQGREKLFF. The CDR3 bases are TGTGCCAGCAGTTACCAAGGTAGAGAAAAACTGTTTTTT.

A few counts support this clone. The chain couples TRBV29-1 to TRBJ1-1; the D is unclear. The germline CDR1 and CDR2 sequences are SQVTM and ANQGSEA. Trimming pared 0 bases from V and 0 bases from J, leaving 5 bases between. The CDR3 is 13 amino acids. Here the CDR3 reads CSVEDAMNTEAFF. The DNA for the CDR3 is TGCAGCGTTGAAGACGCCATGAACACTGAAGCTTTCTTT.

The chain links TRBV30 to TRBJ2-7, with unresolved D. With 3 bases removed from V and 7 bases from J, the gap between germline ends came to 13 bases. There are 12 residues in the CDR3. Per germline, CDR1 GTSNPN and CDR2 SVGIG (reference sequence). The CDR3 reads CAWSPVSEEQYF. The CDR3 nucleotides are TGTGCCTGGAGCCCGGTTTCGGAAGAGCAGTACTTC.

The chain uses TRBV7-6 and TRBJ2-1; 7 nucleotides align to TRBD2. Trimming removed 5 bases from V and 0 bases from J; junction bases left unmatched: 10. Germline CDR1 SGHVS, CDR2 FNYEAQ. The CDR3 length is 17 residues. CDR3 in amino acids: CASSPAGGGSSYNEQFF. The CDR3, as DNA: TGTGCCAGCAGCCCAGCCGGAGGCGGGAGCTCCTACAATGAGCAGTTCTTC.

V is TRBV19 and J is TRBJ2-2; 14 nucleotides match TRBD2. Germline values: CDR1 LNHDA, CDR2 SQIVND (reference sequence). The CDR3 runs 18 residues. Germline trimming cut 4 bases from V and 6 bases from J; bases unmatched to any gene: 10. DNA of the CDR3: TGTGCCAGTAGTAAAGCCCGGACTAGCGGGAGGTATGCCGGGGAGCTGTTTTTT. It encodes CASSKARTSGRYAGELFF.

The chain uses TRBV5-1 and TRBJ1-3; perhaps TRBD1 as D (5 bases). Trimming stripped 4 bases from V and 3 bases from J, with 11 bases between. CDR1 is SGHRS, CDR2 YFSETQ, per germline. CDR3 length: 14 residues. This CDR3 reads CASSPLGDGNTIYF. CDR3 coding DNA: TGCGCCAGCAGCCCCCTGGGGGATGGAAACACCATATATTTT.

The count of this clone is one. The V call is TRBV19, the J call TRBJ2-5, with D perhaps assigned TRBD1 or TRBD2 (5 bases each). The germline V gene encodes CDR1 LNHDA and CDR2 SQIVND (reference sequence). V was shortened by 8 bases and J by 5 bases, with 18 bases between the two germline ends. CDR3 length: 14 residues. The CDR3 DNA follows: TGTGCCAGTTCCGGGACGTCAATAGGGGAGACCCAGTACTTC. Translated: CASSGTSIGETQYF.

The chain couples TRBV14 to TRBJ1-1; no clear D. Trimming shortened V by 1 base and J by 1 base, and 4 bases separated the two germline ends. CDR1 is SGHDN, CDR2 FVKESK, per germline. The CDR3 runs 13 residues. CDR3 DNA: TGTGCCAGCAGCCAAGGGGCGAACACTGAAGCTTTCTTT. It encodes CASSQGANTEAFF.

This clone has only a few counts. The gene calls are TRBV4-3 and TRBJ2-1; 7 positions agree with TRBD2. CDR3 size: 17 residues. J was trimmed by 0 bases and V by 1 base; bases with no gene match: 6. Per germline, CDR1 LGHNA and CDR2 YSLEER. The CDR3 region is CASSQGTSASSYNEQFF. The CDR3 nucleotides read TGCGCCAGCAGCCAAGGAACTAGCGCTAGCTCCTACAATGAGCAGTTCTTC.

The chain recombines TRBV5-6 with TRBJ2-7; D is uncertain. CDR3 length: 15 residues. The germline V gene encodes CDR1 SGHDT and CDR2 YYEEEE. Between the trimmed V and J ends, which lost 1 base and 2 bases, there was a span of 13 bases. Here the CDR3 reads CASSLKGYTTYEQYF. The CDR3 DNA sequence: TGTGCCAGCAGCTTGAAGGGATATACCACCTACGAGCAGTACTTC.

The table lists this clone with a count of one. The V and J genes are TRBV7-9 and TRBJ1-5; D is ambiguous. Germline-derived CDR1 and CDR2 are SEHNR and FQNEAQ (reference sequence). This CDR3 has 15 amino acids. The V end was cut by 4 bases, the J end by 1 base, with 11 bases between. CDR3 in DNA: TGTGCCAGCAGCTCGTCGGCTTCAAGCAATCAGCCCCAGCATTTT. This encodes CASSSSASSNQPQHF.

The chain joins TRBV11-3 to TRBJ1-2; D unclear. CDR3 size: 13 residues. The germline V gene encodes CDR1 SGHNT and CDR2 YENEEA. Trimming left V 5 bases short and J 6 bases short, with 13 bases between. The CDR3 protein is CASSLDGVNGYTF. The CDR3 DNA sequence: TGTGCCAGCAGCCTCGACGGGGTCAATGGCTACACCTTC.

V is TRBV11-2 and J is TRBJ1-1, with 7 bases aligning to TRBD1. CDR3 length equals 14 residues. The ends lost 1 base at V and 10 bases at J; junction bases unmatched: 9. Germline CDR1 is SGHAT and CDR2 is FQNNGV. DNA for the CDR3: TGTGCCAGCAGCTTAGCCAGAAGGGGGCAGTTAGCTTTCTTT. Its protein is CASSLARRGQLAFF.

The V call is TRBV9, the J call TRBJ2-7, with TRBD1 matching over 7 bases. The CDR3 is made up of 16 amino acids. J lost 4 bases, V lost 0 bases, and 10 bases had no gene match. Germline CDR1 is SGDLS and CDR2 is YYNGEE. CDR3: CASSVEGTGTAYEQYF. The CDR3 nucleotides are TGTGCCAGCAGCGTAGAGGGGACCGGGACAGCTTACGAGCAGTACTTC.

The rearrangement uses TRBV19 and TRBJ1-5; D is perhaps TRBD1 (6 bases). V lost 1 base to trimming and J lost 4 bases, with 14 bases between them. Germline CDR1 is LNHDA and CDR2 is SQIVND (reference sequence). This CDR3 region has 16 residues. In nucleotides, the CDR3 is TGTGCCAGTAGTATAGTTGCGGGCCAGGGGAATCAGCCCCAGCATTTT. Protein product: CASSIVAGQGNQPQHF.

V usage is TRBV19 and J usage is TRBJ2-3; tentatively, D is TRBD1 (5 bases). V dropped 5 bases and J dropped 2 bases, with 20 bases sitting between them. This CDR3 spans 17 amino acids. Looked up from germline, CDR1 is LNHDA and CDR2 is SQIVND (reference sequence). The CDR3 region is CASSLNGIAGATDTQYF. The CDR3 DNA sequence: TGTGCCAGTAGTCTCAACGGTATCGCTGGGGCCACAGATACGCAGTATTTT.

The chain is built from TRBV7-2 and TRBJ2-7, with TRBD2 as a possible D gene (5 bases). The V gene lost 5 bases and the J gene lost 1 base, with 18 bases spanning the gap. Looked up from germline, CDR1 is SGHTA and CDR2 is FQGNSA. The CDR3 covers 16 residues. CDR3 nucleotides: TGTGCCAGCAGCCCCTCCCCGCGGGTCTTATCCTACGAGCAGTACTTC. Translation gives CASSPSPRVLSYEQYF.

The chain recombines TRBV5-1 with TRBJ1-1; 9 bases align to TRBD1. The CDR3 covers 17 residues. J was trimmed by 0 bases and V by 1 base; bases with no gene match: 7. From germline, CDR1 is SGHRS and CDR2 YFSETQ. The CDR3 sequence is CASSLLGTGLMNTEAFF. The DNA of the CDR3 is TGCGCCAGCAGCTTGCTCGGGACAGGGCTCATGAACACTGAAGCTTTCTTT.

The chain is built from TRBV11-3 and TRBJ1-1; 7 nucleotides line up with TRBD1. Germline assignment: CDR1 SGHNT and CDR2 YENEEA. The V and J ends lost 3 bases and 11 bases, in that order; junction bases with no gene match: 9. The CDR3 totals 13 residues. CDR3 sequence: CASSFGTDLSAFF. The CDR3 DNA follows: TGTGCCAGCAGCTTCGGGACAGATCTTTCGGCTTTCTTT.

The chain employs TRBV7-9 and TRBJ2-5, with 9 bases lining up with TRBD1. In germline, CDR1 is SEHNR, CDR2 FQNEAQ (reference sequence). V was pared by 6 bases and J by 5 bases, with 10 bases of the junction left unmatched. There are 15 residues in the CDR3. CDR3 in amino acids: CASSFRQGVRETQYF. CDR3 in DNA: TGTGCCAGCAGTTTTAGACAGGGGGTTCGGGAGACCCAGTACTTC.

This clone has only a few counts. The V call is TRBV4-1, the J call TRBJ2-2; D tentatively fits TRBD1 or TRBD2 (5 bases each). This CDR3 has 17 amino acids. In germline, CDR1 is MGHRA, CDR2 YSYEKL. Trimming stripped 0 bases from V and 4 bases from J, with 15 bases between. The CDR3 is CASSQDRGRASTGELFF. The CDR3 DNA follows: TGCGCCAGCAGCCAAGATCGGGGCAGGGCTAGCACCGGGGAGCTGTTTTTT.

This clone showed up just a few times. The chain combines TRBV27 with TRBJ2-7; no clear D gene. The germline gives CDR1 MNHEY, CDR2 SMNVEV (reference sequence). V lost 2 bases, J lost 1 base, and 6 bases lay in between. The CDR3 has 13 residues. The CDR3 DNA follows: TGTGCCAGCAGTTTACCTGGATCCTACGAGCAGTACTTC. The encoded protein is CASSLPGSYEQYF.

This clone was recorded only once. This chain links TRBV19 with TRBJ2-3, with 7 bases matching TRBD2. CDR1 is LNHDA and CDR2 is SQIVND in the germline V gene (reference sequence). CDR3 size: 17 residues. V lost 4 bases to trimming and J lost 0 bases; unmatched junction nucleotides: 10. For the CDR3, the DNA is TGTGCCAGTAGTACTCGCCTCAGCGGGGCGAGCACAGATACGCAGTATTTT. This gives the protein CASSTRLSGASTDTQYF. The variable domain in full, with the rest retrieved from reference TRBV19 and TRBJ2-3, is DGGITQSPKYLFRKEGQNVTLSCEQNLNHDAMYWYRQDPGQGLRLIYYSQIVNDFQKGDIAEGYSVSREKKESFPLTVTSAQKNPTAFYLCASSTRLSGASTDTQYFGPGTRLTVL.

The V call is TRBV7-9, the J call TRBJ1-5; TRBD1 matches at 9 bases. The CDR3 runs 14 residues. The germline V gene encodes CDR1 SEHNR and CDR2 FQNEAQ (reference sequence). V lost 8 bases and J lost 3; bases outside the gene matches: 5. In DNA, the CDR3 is TGTGCCAGCGGACAGGGGTCTTACAATCAGCCCCAGCATTTT. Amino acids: CASGQGSYNQPQHF.

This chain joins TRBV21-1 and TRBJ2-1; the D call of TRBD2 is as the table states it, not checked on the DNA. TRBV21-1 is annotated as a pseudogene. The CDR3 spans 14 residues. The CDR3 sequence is CARAPGLRRNEQFF. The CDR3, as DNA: TGTGCCAGGGCACCGGGACTAAGAAGGAATGAGCAGTTCTTC.